These 32 T cell receptor beta chains share one sample of origin, sequenced in a study of shared clonotypes between healthy human individuals. Some clones are missing from TCRdb's copy, which holds only in-frame ones; the method was immunoSEQ multiplex PCR. This table has around 550,000 clones, approximately 95% appearing once. As defined, naive CD8 cells were CD45RO-negative and positively selected for CCR7, with terminally differentiated effector memory CD45RA+ cells excluded. Material: naive CD8+ T cells sorted from blood. The source of these receptors is a woman aged 25 to 39 in good health.

Worth noting for this clone: The identical CDR3 is also encoded by other nucleotide sequences in the sample. The genes are TRBV7-2 and TRBJ2-3; 8 positions match TRBD1. With V trimmed by 0 bases and J by 2 bases, 1 base remained unmatched. CDR3 length: 15 residues. CDR1 and CDR2 from the germline V gene are SGHTA and FQGNSA. CDR3 coding DNA: TGTGCCAGCAGCTTAGCGACAGGGGCCACAGATACGCAGTATTTT. This translates into CASSLATGATDTQYF. Complete variable domain (other parts from reference TRBV7-2 and TRBJ2-3): GAGVSQSPSNKVTEKGKDVELRCDPISGHTALYWYRQSLGQGLEFLIYFQGNSAPDKSGLPSDRFSAERTGGSVSTLTIQRTQQEDSAVYLCASSLATGATDTQYFGPGTRLTVL.

This clone was observed once. V usage is TRBV4-1 and J usage is TRBJ2-1; 9 nucleotides match TRBD1. This CDR3 has 14 residues. The V gene end was trimmed by 5 bases and the J gene end by 4 bases; junction bases not matched to a gene: 3. Germline loops: CDR1 MGHRA, CDR2 YSYEKL. As DNA, the CDR3 is TGCGCCAGCAGCACCGGGACAGGGTACAATGAGCAGTTCTTC. Translating it yields CASSTGTGYNEQFF.

This clone was recorded once. The chain couples TRBV18 to TRBJ1-5; 7 bases are shared with TRBD1. V gave up 6 bases and J gave up 5 bases; unmatched junction bases: 13. CDR3 size: 16 residues. Looked up from germline, CDR1 is KGHSH and CDR2 is LQKENI. The CDR3 sequence: CASSQENRGRDQPQHF. The CDR3 nucleotides read TGTGCCAGCTCCCAGGAAAACAGGGGACGTGATCAGCCCCAGCATTTT.

The chain employs TRBV30 and TRBJ1-1; D unresolved. Trimming stripped 5 bases from V and 6 bases from J, with 10 bases between. Germline values: CDR1 GTSNPN, CDR2 SVGIG (reference sequence). This CDR3 has 11 amino acids. CDR3 bases: TGTGCCTGGTCAGACTGGGCTGAAGCTTTCTTT. Amino acids: CAWSDWAEAFF. The full variable domain, with the rest looked up from reference TRBV30 and TRBJ1-1, is SQTIHQWPATLVQPVGSPLSLECTVEGTSNPNLYWYRQAAGRGLQLLFYSVGIGQISSEVPQNLSASRPQDRQFILSSKKLLLSDSGFYLCAWSDWAEAFFGQGTRLTVV.

The chain is built from TRBV6-5 and TRBJ1-4; no reliable D call. CDR1 is MNHEY and CDR2 is SVGAGI in the germline V gene. CDR3 length equals 13 residues. Trimming shortened V by 11 bases and J by 4 bases, and 14 bases separated the two germline ends. CDR3 sequence: CAVSGARNEKLFF. The CDR3 DNA follows: TGTGCCGTGTCGGGCGCACGTAATGAAAAACTGTTTTTT.

The chain employs TRBV13 and TRBJ2-5; tentative D call: TRBD2 (6 bases). Germline CDR1 reads PRHDT; CDR2 reads FYEKMQ (reference sequence). The CDR3 runs to 14 residues. V lost 3 bases and J lost 3, with 11 bases in between. Here the CDR3 reads CASSFVSGKETQYF. CDR3 coding DNA: TGTGCCAGCAGCTTCGTTAGCGGAAAAGAGACCCAGTACTTC. Filled out from reference TRBV13 and TRBJ2-5, the complete variable domain reads AAGVIQSPRHLIKEKRETATLKCYPIPRHDTVYWYQQGPGQDPQFLISFYEKMQSDKGSIPDRFSAQQFSDYHSELNMSSLELGDSALYFCASSFVSGKETQYFGPGTRLLVL.

J is TRBJ1-1 and V is TRBV6-1; D unclear. V lost 8 bases and J lost 2, with 12 bases in between. Per the germline V gene, CDR1 is MNHNS and CDR2 is SASEGT. The CDR3 is made up of 13 amino acids. The DNA for the CDR3 is TGTGCCAGCCTTTGGACGGGAAACACTGAAGCTTTCTTT. Amino acid sequence: CASLWTGNTEAFF.

V and J are TRBV10-2 and TRBJ1-5; D not certain. The V gene's germline CDR1 is WSHSY and CDR2 SAAADI. Deletions cut 5 bases from V and 3 bases from J, with 8 bases between. The CDR3 loop spans 13 amino acids. CDR3 in amino acids: CASSYQINQPQHF. Here the CDR3 DNA reads TGCGCCAGCAGTTATCAGATCAATCAGCCCCAGCATTTT.

This clone was picked up one time. This chain uses TRBV19 with TRBJ2-5, with D tentatively TRBD1 or TRBD2 (5 bases each). CDR3 length: 16 residues. With 7 bases removed from V and 1 base from J, the gap between germline ends came to 19 bases. From germline, CDR1 is LNHDA and CDR2 SQIVND (reference sequence). CDR3 sequence reads: CASNSITGTTQETQYF. The CDR3 region has the DNA TGTGCCAGTAACTCGATTACGGGGACGACCCAAGAGACCCAGTACTTC.

A word on this clone: One junction end disagrees with the germline gene, perhaps due to a read error. This chain links TRBV6-4 with TRBJ1-6; 7 bases map to TRBD1. The CDR3 is 11 residues long. CDR1 and CDR2 from the germline V gene are MRHNA and SNTAGT. In DNA, the CDR3 is TGTGCCAGCCCTGACGGGAGACAGGGTAACTTT. Amino acid sequence: CASPDGRQGNF.

The chain recombines TRBV28 with TRBJ2-7; D perhaps matches TRBD1 (5 bases). The germline V gene encodes CDR1 MDHEN and CDR2 SYDVKM. This CDR3 is built from 14 residues. Trimming pared 5 bases from V and 0 bases from J, leaving 11 bases between. The CDR3 DNA is TGTGCCAGCAGTGGACAAGTCAACTCCTACGAGCAGTACTTC. Translating it yields CASSGQVNSYEQYF.

The chain is built from TRBV2 and TRBJ2-5; 13 positions match TRBD2. The CDR3 runs to 17 residues. J was trimmed by 7 bases and V by 1 base; bases with no gene match: 9. Per the germline V gene, CDR1 is SNHLY and CDR2 is FYNNEI. CDR3 sequence (DNA): TGTGCCAGCAGTGAAGGCGGACTAGCGGGAGAGAGGGGGACCCAGTACTTC. Its translation: CASSEGGLAGERGTQYF.

The chain joins TRBV14 to TRBJ2-5, with unresolved D. V was cut by 0 bases and J by 2 bases, with 10 bases left in between. Germline CDR1 reads SGHDN; CDR2 reads FVKESK. This CDR3 region has 15 residues. The CDR3 sequence: CASSQEVSLQETQYF. CDR3 coding DNA: TGTGCCAGCAGCCAAGAGGTGTCACTACAAGAGACCCAGTACTTC. The entire variable domain, with the rest obtained from reference TRBV14 and TRBJ2-5, is as follows: EAGVTQFPSHSVIEKGQTVTLRCDPISGHDNLYWYRRVMGKEIKFLLHFVKESKQDESGMPNNRFLAERTGGTYSTLKVQPAELEDSGVYFCASSQEVSLQETQYFGPGTRLLVL.

This rearrangement joins TRBV5-6 to TRBJ2-2; possible D gene TRBD2, 5 bases. V shed 0 bases and J shed 3 bases, with 9 bases lying between them. Germline V gene data show CDR1 as SGHDT and CDR2 as YYEEEE. This CDR3 comprises 15 residues. CDR3 nucleotides: TGTGCCAGCAGCTTGGGACTAATATACACCGGGGAGCTGTTTTTT. It encodes CASSLGLIYTGELFF.

The J gene is TRBJ2-7, the V gene TRBV27; TRBD2 agrees at 10 bases. CDR3 size: 17 residues. Losses at the gene ends were 4 bases for V and 4 bases for J; bases not matched to a gene: 13. CDR1 is MNHEY and CDR2 is SMNVEV in the germline V gene (reference sequence). The CDR3 coding sequence is TGTGCCAGCAGTTCTCCCGGGAGCGGGAGGGCCCTGTACGAGCAGTACTTC. Translating gives CASSSPGSGRALYEQYF.

The chain carries TRBV19 and TRBJ1-1; possible D gene TRBD1, 6 bases. Germline V lookup: CDR1 LNHDA, CDR2 SQIVND (reference sequence). With 5 bases removed from V and 0 bases from J, the gap between germline ends came to 10 bases. This CDR3 has 14 amino acids. The CDR3 region is CASSFGQLNTEAFF. The CDR3 coding sequence is TGTGCCAGTAGTTTCGGACAGCTGAACACTGAAGCTTTCTTT.

The rearrangement links TRBV27 to TRBJ2-2; a weak D match, TRBD1 (5 bases). The germline V gene has CDR1 MNHEY and CDR2 SMNVEV (reference sequence). V gave up 7 bases and J gave up 6 bases, with 15 bases separating them. The CDR3 has 14 amino acids. The CDR3 sequence: CASKLGLGAGELFF. The CDR3 nucleotides are TGTGCCAGCAAATTAGGGCTAGGGGCCGGGGAGCTGTTTTTT.

The gene calls are TRBV27 and TRBJ2-1; D call uncertain. Between the trimmed V and J ends, which lost 5 bases and 7 bases, there was a span of 18 bases. Germline CDR1 and CDR2: MNHEY and SMNVEV (reference sequence). CDR3 length: 15 residues. The CDR3 is CASSPAPYKVNEQFF. The CDR3, as DNA: TGTGCCAGCAGTCCCGCTCCATACAAGGTGAATGAGCAGTTCTTC.

The V call is TRBV2, the J call TRBJ2-3; a weak D match, TRBD1 (7 bases). V gave up 3 bases and J gave up 4 bases, with 17 bases separating them. The CDR3 totals 16 residues. Germline assignment: CDR1 SNHLY and CDR2 FYNNEI. The DNA of the CDR3 is TGTGCCAGCAGTGATTTAACAGGGGAGGTGTCAGATACGCAGTATTTT. It codes for CASSDLTGEVSDTQYF.

This clone has a handful of counts. This rearrangement joins TRBV27 to TRBJ1-5; no clear D. The V and J ends lost 10 bases and 4 bases respectively, with 14 bases between them. The germline V gene encodes CDR1 MNHEY and CDR2 SMNVEV (reference sequence). The CDR3 has 13 amino acids. CDR3 coding DNA: TGTGCCACCTCTGAGGGCATTAATCAGCCCCAGCATTTT. Translated: CATSEGINQPQHF.

The chain uses TRBV28 and TRBJ1-5; no clear D gene. The V end lost 5 bases, the J end lost 6 bases, and 5 bases lay between the germline ends. Germline V gives CDR1 MDHEN, CDR2 SYDVKM. The CDR3 sequence is 11 residues long. DNA of the CDR3: TGTGCCAGCAGTCAAGTTCAGCCCCAGCATTTT. This codes for CASSQVQPQHF.

The rearrangement joins TRBV29-1 to TRBJ1-1; D is ambiguous. The CDR3 totals 12 residues. Between the trimmed V and J ends, which lost 7 bases and 6 bases, there was a span of 15 bases. CDR1 is SQVTM, CDR2 ANQGSEA, per germline. The CDR3 sequence is CSAQDGWAEAFF. CDR3 nucleotide sequence: TGCAGCGCCCAAGATGGATGGGCTGAAGCTTTCTTT.

The chain joins TRBV15 to TRBJ1-4, with TRBD1 as a possible D gene (6 bases). This CDR3 region has 15 residues. Germline CDR1 and CDR2: LNHNV and YYDKDF (reference sequence). V was trimmed by 0 bases and J by 7 bases, leaving 12 bases between them. The CDR3 sequence: CATSRDRGLSEKLFF. DNA of the CDR3: TGTGCCACCAGCAGAGACAGGGGTTTGAGTGAAAAACTGTTTTTT.

The V call is TRBV9, the J call TRBJ2-3, with unresolved D. V lost 4 bases to trimming and J lost 4 bases, with 13 bases between them. Per the germline V gene, CDR1 is SGDLS and CDR2 is YYNGEE. The length of the CDR3 is 14 residues. For the CDR3, the DNA is TGTGCCAGCAGCCCAACCGGGTCGGCAGATACGCAGTATTTT. Protein product: CASSPTGSADTQYF.

This chain uses TRBV5-1 with TRBJ1-1; 9 bases are a match to TRBD1. CDR3 size: 16 residues. J was trimmed by 0 bases and V by 4 bases; bases with no gene match: 7. Germline CDR1 SGHRS, CDR2 YFSETQ. Written as DNA, the CDR3 is TGCGCCAGCAGCAATACGGACAGGGGTCTGAACACTGAAGCTTTCTTT. Its protein is CASSNTDRGLNTEAFF.

The chain carries TRBV13 and TRBJ2-7, with D hard to call. The CDR3 sequence is 12 residues long. Per the germline V gene, CDR1 is PRHDT and CDR2 is FYEKMQ (reference sequence). V shed 4 bases and J shed 0 bases, with 4 bases lying between them. CDR3 sequence (DNA): TGTGCCAGCAGCTGGTCCTCCTACGAGCAGTACTTC. Translation gives CASSWSSYEQYF. The full variable domain, with the rest looked up from reference TRBV13 and TRBJ2-7, is AAGVIQSPRHLIKEKRETATLKCYPIPRHDTVYWYQQGPGQDPQFLISFYEKMQSDKGSIPDRFSAQQFSDYHSELNMSSLELGDSALYFCASSWSSYEQYFGPGTRLTVT.

The CDR3 region is CASSEPGPRLAGVDEQYF. The DNA for the CDR3 is TGTGCCAGCAGTGAACCAGGGCCCCGACTAGCGGGAGTGGACGAGCAGTACTTC. The J gene is TRBJ2-7, the V gene TRBV2; 12 positions agree with TRBD2. Unmatched junction bases numbered 13, after V lost 2 bases and J lost 5 bases. This CDR3 comprises 18 residues. The V gene's germline CDR1 is SNHLY and CDR2 FYNNEI.

Comment on this clone: This specimen includes other DNA sequences encoding the same CDR3. The rearrangement links TRBV5-4 to TRBJ2-7; TRBD1 might be the D (6 bases). Trimming took 0 bases from V and 3 from J, leaving 10 bases between them. The CDR3 length is 14 residues. The V gene's germline CDR1 is SGHNT and CDR2 YYREEE (reference sequence). The CDR3 region is CASSLDRASYEQYF. The CDR3 DNA reads TGTGCCAGCAGCTTGGACAGGGCCAGCTACGAGCAGTACTTC.

The rearrangement links TRBV10-2 to TRBJ2-7; D not resolved. Germline loops: CDR1 WSHSY, CDR2 SAAADI. Deletions cut 7 bases from V and 2 bases from J, with 15 bases between. CDR3 length: 14 residues. The CDR3: CASIPTTPAYEQYF. The CDR3 region has the DNA TGCGCCAGCATTCCGACAACCCCGGCCTACGAGCAGTACTTC.

As to this clone: Within the sample, other DNA sequences also encode this same CDR3. The rearrangement links TRBV5-1 to TRBJ2-7, with no clear D. The germline CDR1 and CDR2 sequences are SGHRS and YFSETQ. The V end lost 4 bases, the J end lost 5 bases, and 10 bases lay between the germline ends. This CDR3 is built from 12 residues. The CDR3, as DNA: TGCGCCAGCAGCCCCGGTGGCCACGAGCAGTACTTC. This sequence encodes CASSPGGHEQYF.

The rearrangement uses TRBV11-1 and TRBJ2-7, with no clear D. CDR1 is SGHAT and CDR2 is FQDESV in the germline V gene (reference sequence). V was clipped by 4 bases and J by 7 bases, with 8 bases between them. The CDR3 runs 11 residues. The CDR3 nucleotides read TGTGCCAGCAGCTCTGGGTGGGAGCAGTACTTC. It yields the protein CASSSGWEQYF.

The V gene is TRBV2, the J gene TRBJ2-2; a possible D gene is TRBD2 (5 bases). CDR3 size: 11 residues. Trimming took 8 bases from V and 5 from J, leaving 6 bases between them. Germline lookup yields CDR1 SNHLY and CDR2 FYNNEI. For the CDR3, the DNA is TGTGCCAGCGGGGAGACCGGGGAGCTGTTTTTT. This sequence encodes CASGETGELFF. Based on the CDR3 plus reference TRBV2 and TRBJ2-2, the full variable domain is EPEVTQTPSHQVTQMGQEVILRCVPISNHLYFYWYRQILGQKVEFLVSFYNNEISEKSEIFDDQFSVERPDGSNFTLKIRSTKLEDSAMYFCASGETGELFFGEGSRLTVL.